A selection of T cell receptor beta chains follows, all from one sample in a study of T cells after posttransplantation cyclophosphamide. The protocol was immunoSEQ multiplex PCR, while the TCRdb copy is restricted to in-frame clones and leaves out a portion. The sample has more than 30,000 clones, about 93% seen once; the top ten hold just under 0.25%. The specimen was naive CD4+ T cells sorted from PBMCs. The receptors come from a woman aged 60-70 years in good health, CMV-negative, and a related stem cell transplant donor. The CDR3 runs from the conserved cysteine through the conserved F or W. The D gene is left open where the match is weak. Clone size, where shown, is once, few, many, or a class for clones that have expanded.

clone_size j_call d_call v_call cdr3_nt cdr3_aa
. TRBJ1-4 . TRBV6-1 TGTGCCAGCAGGAGGGCTTTTGGGGAAAAACTGTTTTTT CASRRAFGEKLFF
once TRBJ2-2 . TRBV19 TGTGCCAGTCTACGGGGTGCGGCCGGGGAGCTGTTTTTT CASLRGAAGELFF
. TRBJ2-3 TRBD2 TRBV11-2 TGTGCCAGCAGCTTAGTAACTAGCGGGAGAACAGATACGCAGTATTTT CASSLVTSGRTDTQYF
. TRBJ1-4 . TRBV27 TGTGCCAGCAGTTTAAGGTCTGGGGCCGGTAATGAAAAACTGTTTTTT CASSLRSGAGNEKLFF
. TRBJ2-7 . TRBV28 TGTGCCAGCAACACCCCAGGTGGGGGGACGGACGAGCAGTACTTC CASNTPGGGTDEQYF
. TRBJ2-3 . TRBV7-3 TGTGCCAGCAGCTTAACTGCCCGGAGCCGCACAGATACGCAGTATTTT CASSLTARSRTDTQYF
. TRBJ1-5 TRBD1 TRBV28 TGTGCCAGCAGTTATTTAATCTCCTGGGACAGAGAACGCAATCAGCCCCAGCATTTT CASSYLISWDRERNQPQHF
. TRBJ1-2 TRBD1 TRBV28 TGTGCCAGCACGGTCGGGACAGTTAACTATGGCTACACCTTC CASTVGTVNYGYTF
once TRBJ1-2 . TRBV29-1 TGCAGCGTTGGGCGGACAGCGGGAGGGGGTCTTAATGGCTACACCTTC CSVGRTAGGGLNGYTF
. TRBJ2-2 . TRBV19 TGTGCCAGTACCAGCGGACTCTGGAACACCGGGGAGCTGTTTTTT CASTSGLWNTGELFF
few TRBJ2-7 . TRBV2 TGTGCCAGCAGTGGTTTCGGACAGACCTACGAGCAGTACTTC CASSGFGQTYEQYF
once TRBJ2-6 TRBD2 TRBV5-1 TGCGCCAGCAGGCTGGGGGCTAGCGGGGGGGCGGCGGGGGCCAACGTCCTGACTTTC CASRLGASGGAAGANVLTF
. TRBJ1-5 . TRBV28 TGTGCCAGCAGTTGGTCCAGGGCTCAGCCCCAGCATTTT CASSWSRAQPQHF
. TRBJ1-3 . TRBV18 TGTGCCAGCTCACCCCGGCGGGAAAGATGGTCAAACACCATATATTTT CASSPRRERWSNTIYF
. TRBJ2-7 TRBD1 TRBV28 TGTGCCAGCGTACCAGACAGGGGTCTCGACGAGCAGTACTTC CASVPDRGLDEQYF
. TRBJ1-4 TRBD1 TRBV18 TGTGCCAGCTCATACCAGTTGCCCGGGACAGGGGATGAAAAACTGTTTTTT CASSYQLPGTGDEKLFF
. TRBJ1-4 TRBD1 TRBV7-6 TGTGCCAGCAGCTTAGGACAGGGGAGTGAAAAACTGTTTTTT CASSLGQGSEKLFF
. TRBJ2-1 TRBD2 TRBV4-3 TGCGCCAGCAGCCAAGAAGGGTCGGCTAGCGGATACAATGAGCAGTTCTTC CASSQEGSASGYNEQFF
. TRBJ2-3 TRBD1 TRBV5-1 TGCGCCAGCAGCTTCATAGGGGGCATCCCAGATACGCAGTATTTT CASSFIGGIPDTQYF
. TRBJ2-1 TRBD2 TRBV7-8 TGTGCCAGCAGCTTAGGACAGCGGGAGTTGAGCAATGAGCAGTTCTTC CASSLGQRELSNEQFF
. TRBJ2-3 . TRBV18 TGTGCCAGCTCCGGACAGTACACAGATACGCAGTATTTT CASSGQYTDTQYF
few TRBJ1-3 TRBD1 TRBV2 TGTGCCAGCAGTGAAGCCCAGACAGGGGTCTCTGGAAACACCATATATTTT CASSEAQTGVSGNTIYF
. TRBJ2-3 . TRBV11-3 TGTGCCAGCGCCAGGACAGCAGGCACAGATACGCAGTATTTT CASARTAGTDTQYF
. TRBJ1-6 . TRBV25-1 TGTGCCAGCGGTAATCTGGCCCTGAATTCACCCCTCCACTTT CASGNLALNSPLHF
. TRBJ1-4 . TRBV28 TGTGCCAGCAGTCCCAACCCGACAGTGATAAATGAAAAACTGTTTTTT CASSPNPTVINEKLFF
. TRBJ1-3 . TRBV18 TGTGCCAGCTCACCACCGGGGAGGACTGGAAACACCATATATTTT CASSPPGRTGNTIYF
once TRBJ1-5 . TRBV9 TGTGCCAGCAGCGTAGAGGCAAAGGAGCGACAGCCCCAGCATTTT CASSVEAKERQPQHF
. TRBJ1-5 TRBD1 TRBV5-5 TGTGCCAGCAGCCGGGACAGGGGTGATGGCAATCAGCCCCAGCATTTT CASSRDRGDGNQPQHF
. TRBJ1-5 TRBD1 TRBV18 TGTGCCAGCGCATGGACAGGGCCCAGCAATCAGCCCCAGCATTTT CASAWTGPSNQPQHF
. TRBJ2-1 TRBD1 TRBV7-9 TGTGCCAGCAGCTTAGCCGGGACAGGGACTCCTGGGCAGTTCTTC CASSLAGTGTPGQFF
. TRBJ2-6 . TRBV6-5 TGTGCCAGCAGTTCCTTCGGGGTCGGTGGGGCCAACGTCCTGACTTTC CASSSFGVGGANVLTF
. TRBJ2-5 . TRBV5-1 TGCGCCAGCAGCTTGGTGGCAGGGGCGTACCAAGAGACCCAGTACTTC CASSLVAGAYQETQYF
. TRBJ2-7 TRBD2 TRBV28 TGTGCCAGCAGTCGTAGCGGGGGAGCCTACGAGCAGTACTTC CASSRSGGAYEQYF
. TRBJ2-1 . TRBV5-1 TGCGCCAGCAGCTTGGGACAGGTCTACAATGAGCAGTTCTTC CASSLGQVYNEQFF
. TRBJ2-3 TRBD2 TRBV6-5 TGTGCCAGCAGGAGCGGGAGTTGGACAGATACGCAGTATTTT CASRSGSWTDTQYF
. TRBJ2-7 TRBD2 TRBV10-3 TGTGCCATCACTAGCGGGAGCTCCTACGAGCAGTACTTC CAITSGSSYEQYF
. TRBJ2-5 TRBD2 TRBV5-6 TGTGCCAGCAGCTCCCTCCAGCGGGAGGCCGGGGAGACCCAGTACTTC CASSSLQREAGETQYF
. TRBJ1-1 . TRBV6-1 TGTGCCAGCAGTCATGTGAGGACTGAAGCTTTCTTT CASSHVRTEAFF
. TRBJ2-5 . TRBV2 TGTGCCAGCGAATCTACAGGGTCCCAGTACTTC CASESTGSQYF
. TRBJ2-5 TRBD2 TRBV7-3 TGTGCCAGCAGCGCGGGACTAGCGGGGGACCCCCTCTGGGAGACCCAGTACTTC CASSAGLAGDPLWETQYF
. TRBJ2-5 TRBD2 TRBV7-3 TGTGCCAGCAGCCTTACTCCCGGGACTAGCGGGAGAGAGACCCAGTACTTC CASSLTPGTSGRETQYF
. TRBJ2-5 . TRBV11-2 TGTGCCAGCAGCTTATGGGCGGGTGGAGAGGTAGCCCCCCCCTACTTC CASSLWAGGEVAPPYF
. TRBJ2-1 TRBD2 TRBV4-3 TGCGCCAGCAGCCAAGTTCAGACTAGCGGGGGGGTATCGAGTGAGCAGTTCTTC CASSQVQTSGGVSSEQFF